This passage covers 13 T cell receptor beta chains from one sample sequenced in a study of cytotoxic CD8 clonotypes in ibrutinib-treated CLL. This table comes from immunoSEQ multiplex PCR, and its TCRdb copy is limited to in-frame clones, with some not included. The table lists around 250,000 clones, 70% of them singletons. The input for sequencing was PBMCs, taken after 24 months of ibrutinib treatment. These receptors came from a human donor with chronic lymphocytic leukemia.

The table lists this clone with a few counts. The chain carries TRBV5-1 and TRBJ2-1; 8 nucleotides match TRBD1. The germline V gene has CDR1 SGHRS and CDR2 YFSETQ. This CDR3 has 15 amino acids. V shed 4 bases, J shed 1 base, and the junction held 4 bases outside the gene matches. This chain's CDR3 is CASSQDRASYNEQFF. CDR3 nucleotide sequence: TGCGCCAGCAGCCAGGACAGGGCATCCTACAATGAGCAGTTCTTC.

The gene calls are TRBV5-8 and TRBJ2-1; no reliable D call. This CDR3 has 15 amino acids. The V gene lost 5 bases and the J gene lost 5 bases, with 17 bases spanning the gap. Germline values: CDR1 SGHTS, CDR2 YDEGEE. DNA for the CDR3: TGTGCCAGCAGTCCGCGTCTTAGGGCGGACAATGAGCAGTTCTTC. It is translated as CASSPRLRADNEQFF.

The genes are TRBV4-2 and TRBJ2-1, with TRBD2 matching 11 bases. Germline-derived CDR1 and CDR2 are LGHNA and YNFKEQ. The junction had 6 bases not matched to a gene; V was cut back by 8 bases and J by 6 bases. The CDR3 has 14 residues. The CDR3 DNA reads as TGTGCCAGCCGCCCGGGACTAGCGGTCAATGAGCAGTTCTTC. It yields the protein CASRPGLAVNEQFF.

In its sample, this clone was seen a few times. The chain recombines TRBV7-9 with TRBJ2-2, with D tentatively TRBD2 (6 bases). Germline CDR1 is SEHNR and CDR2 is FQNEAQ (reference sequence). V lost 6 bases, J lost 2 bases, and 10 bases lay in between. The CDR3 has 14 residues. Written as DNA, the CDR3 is TGTGCCAGCAGAGTTAGCGGAAACACCGGGGAGCTGTTTTTT. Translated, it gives CASRVSGNTGELFF.

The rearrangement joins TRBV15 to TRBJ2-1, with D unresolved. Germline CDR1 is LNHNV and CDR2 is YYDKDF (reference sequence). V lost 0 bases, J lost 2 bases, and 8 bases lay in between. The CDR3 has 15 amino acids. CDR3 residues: CATSRDAWTYNEQFF. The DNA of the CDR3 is TGTGCCACCAGCAGAGACGCTTGGACCTACAATGAGCAGTTCTTC.

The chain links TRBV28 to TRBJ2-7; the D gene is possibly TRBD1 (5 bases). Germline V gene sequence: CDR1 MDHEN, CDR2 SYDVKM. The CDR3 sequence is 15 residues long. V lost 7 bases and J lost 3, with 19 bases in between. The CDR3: CASTLDSSAHYEQYF. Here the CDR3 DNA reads TGTGCCAGCACCCTAGACAGCTCGGCTCACTACGAGCAGTACTTC.

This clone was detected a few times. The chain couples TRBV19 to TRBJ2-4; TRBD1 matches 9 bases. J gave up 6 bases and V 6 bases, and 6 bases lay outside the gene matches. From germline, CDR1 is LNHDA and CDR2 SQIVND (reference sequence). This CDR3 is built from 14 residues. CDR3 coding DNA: TGTGCCAGTAGCCTGGGACAGGGTTTAAACATTCAGTACTTC. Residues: CASSLGQGLNIQYF.

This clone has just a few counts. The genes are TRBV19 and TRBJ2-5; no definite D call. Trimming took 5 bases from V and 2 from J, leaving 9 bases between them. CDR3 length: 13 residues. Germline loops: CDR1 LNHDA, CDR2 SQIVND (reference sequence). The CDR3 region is CASSPQLQETQYF. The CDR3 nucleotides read TGTGCCAGTAGTCCACAGTTACAAGAGACCCAGTACTTC.

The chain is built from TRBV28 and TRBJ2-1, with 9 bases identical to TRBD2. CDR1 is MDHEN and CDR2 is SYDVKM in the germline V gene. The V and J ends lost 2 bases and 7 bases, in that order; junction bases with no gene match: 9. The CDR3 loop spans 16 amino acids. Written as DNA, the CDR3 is TGTGCCAGCAGTTTAATTGGAGCGGGGGGTGGGAATGAGCAGTTCTTC. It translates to CASSLIGAGGGNEQFF.

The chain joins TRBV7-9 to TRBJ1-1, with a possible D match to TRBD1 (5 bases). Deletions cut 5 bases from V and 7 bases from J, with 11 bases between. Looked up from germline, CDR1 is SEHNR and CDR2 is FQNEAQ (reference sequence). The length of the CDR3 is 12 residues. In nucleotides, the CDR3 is TGTGCCAGCAGCAAAAGACAGATTGAAGCTTTCTTT. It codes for CASSKRQIEAFF.

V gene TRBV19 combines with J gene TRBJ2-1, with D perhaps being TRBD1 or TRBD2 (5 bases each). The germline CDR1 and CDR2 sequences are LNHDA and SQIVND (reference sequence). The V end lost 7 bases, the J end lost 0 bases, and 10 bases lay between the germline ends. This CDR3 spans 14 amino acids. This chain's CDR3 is CASTRDPSYNEQFF. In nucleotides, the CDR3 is TGTGCCAGTACCAGGGACCCCTCCTACAATGAGCAGTTCTTC.

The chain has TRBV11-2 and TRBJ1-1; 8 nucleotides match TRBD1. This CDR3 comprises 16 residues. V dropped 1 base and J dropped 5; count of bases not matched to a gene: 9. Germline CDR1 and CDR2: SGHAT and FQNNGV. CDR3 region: CASSLGKDRGGTEAFF. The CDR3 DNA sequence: TGTGCCAGCAGCTTAGGCAAAGACAGGGGTGGGACTGAAGCTTTCTTT.

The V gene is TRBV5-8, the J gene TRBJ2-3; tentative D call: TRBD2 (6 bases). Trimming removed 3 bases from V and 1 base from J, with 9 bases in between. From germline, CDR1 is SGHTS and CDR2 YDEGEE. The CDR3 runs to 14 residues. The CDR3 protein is CASSSSSGTDTQYF. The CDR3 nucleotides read TGTGCCAGCAGCTCATCTAGCGGCACAGATACGCAGTATTTT.